One sample yielded the 4 T cell receptor beta chains listed below, sequenced in a study of T-cell reconstitution after alpha-beta-depleted transplantation in children. Construction of the TCRbeta library involved unique molecular identifiers. TCRdb reprocessed the PCR reads via MiXCR and lists one record per CDR3 protein. This table has approximately 240,000 distinct CDR3 sequences, roughly 10% appearing once. This material consisted of PBMCs, taken before TCRalphabeta/CD19-depleted stem cell transplant. The receptors stem from a child under two years old with acute myeloid leukemia, due to receive a stem cell transplant.

The table lists this clonotype with many counts. This chain connects TRBV18 to TRBJ1-1; weak D call: TRBD1 (6 bases). Germline lookup yields CDR1 KGHSH and CDR2 LQKENI. Trimming took 6 bases from V and 4 from J, leaving 21 bases between them. The CDR3 sequence is 16 residues long. DNA for the CDR3: TGTGCCAGCTCCTATATTCGGGGGGCGGAGAGCACTGAAGCTTTCTTT. It is translated as CASSYIRGAESTEAFF.

This clonotype was seen at least ten times. This chain links TRBV6-1 with TRBJ2-7; 7 positions match TRBD2. The germline gives CDR1 MNHNS, CDR2 SASEGT. The CDR3 totals 14 residues. Trimming took 5 bases from V and 4 from J; bases not matched to a gene: 8. In DNA form, the CDR3 reads TGTGCCAGCAGTCCTAGCGGCCCTCCGTACGAGCAGTACTTC. Residues: CASSPSGPPYEQYF.

This clonotype occurred many times. The gene calls are TRBV7-2 and TRBJ2-5; weak D call: TRBD2 (6 bases). Trimming pared 5 bases from V and 7 bases from J, leaving 17 bases between. This CDR3 is 14 amino acids long. Germline V lookup: CDR1 SGHTA, CDR2 FQGNSA. The CDR3 bases are TGTGCCAGCAGCACCCGGACCCGGGGAGGGACCCAGTACTTC. This encodes CASSTRTRGGTQYF.

This clonotype has ten or more counts. The chain has TRBV2 and TRBJ2-2, with no clear D. Germline V gives CDR1 SNHLY, CDR2 FYNNEI. The CDR3 runs to 15 residues. The germline V and J ends were trimmed by 3 bases and 2 bases, with 10 bases remaining between them. CDR3 coding DNA: TGTGCCAGCAGTGATCTGGGCTACAACACCGGGGAGCTGTTTTTT. Residues: CASSDLGYNTGELFF.